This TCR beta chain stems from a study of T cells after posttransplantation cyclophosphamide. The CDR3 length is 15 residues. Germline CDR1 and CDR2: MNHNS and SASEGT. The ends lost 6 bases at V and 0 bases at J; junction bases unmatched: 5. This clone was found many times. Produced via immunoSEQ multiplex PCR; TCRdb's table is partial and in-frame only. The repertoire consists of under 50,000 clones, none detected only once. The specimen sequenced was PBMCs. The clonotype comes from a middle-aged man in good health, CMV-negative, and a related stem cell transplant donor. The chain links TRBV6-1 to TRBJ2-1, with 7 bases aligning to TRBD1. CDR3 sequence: CASRKTGNSYNEQFF. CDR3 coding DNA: TGTGCCAGCAGAAAGACAGGGAACTCCTACAATGAGCAGTTCTTC.